This T cell receptor (beta chain) was captured in a study of control samples from healthy donors and cancer patients. Repertoires were generated with immunoSEQ multiplex PCR, while TCRdb's copy carries only in-frame clones and drops some. The sample records under 140,000 clones, around 87% being singletons. V shed 2 bases and J 8 bases; nucleotides not matched to a gene: 12. This CDR3 comprises 17 residues. Germline lookup yields CDR1 SEHNR and CDR2 FQNEAQ (reference sequence). The chain employs TRBV7-9 and TRBJ2-1; 10 bases agree with TRBD2. Material: PBMCs. The clonotype was recovered from a woman aged 55 to 70 with lung cancer. DNA for the CDR3: TGTGCCAGCAGCTTAAGCCTTACTAGCGGGGTTGTTCATGAGCAGTTCTTC. Translated, it gives CASSLSLTSGVVHEQFF.